The clone carrying this TCR beta chain has ten or more counts. Its antigen remains unknown. This sample was taken from a study of metastatic and nonmetastatic thyroid tumors. Overall study: Both malignant and benign thyroid patients supplied peripheral blood and tumor or nodule tissue samples, across which the repertoires of these patients were then compared. Study findings and constraints: Across blood and tumor, TCR beta diversity in malignant thyroid tumors was reportedly significantly higher than in benign nodules.

The entire patient cohort was treatment-naive prior to thyroid surgery. Trimming pared 6 bases from V and 0 bases from J, leaving 9 bases between. The CDR3 is made up of 13 amino acids. Original analysis: Using the CDR3 differences seen across clinicopathological groups, the authors built a distant-metastasis classifier for papillary thyroid cancer, which was meant to discriminate distant-metastatic patients. With MiXCR, TCRdb reprocessed the PCR reads. TCRdb, rather than the study authors, made the V and J calls. Here the sample spans roughly 72,000 clones, 18% being singletons. The clonotype was recovered from a female donor with papillary thyroid cancer or a benign thyroid nodule (not recorded which). Some clones in this sample may be carry-over from other donors' samples. V usage is TRBV12-3 or TRBV12-4 and J usage is TRBJ2-7, with a weak D call TRBD2 (5 bases). The sequenced material came from blood. The CDR3 sequence: CASREAASYEQYF. DNA of the CDR3: TGTGCCAGCAGAGAAGCGGCCTCCTACGAGCAGTACTTC.